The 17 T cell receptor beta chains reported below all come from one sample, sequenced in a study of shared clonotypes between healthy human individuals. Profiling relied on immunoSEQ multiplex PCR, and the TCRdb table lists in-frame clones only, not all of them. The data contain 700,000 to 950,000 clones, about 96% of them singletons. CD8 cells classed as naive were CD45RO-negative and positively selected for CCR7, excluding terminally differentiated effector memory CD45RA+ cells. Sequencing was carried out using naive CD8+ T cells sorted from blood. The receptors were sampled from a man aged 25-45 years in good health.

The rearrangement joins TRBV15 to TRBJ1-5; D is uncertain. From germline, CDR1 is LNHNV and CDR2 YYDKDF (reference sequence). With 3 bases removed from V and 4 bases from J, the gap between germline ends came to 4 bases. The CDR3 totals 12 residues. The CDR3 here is CATSSFNQPQHF. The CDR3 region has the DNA TGTGCCACCAGCAGTTTTAATCAGCCCCAGCATTTT. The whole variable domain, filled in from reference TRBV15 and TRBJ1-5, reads DAMVIQNPRYQVTQFGKPVTLSCSQTLNHNVMYWYQQKSSQAPKLLFHYYDKDFNNEADTPDNFQSRRPNTSFCFLDIRSPGLGDTAMYLCATSSFNQPQHFGDGTRLSIL.

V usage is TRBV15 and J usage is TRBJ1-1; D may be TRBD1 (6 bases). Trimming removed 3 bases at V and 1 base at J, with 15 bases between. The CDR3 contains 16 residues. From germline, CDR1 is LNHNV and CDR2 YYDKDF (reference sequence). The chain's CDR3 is CATSRNFAGANTEAFF. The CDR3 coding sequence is TGTGCCACCAGCAGGAACTTCGCAGGGGCGAACACTGAAGCTTTCTTT. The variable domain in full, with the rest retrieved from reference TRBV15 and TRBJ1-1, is DAMVIQNPRYQVTQFGKPVTLSCSQTLNHNVMYWYQQKSSQAPKLLFHYYDKDFNNEADTPDNFQSRRPNTSFCFLDIRSPGLGDTAMYLCATSRNFAGANTEAFFGQGTRLTVV.

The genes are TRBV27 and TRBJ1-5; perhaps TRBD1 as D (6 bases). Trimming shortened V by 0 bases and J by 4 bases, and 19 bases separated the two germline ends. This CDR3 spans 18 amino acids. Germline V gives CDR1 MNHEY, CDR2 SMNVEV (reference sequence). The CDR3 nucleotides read TGTGCCAGCAGTTTATCCCGACAGGACCCTAACATAAATCAGCCCCAGCATTTT. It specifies CASSLSRQDPNINQPQHF.

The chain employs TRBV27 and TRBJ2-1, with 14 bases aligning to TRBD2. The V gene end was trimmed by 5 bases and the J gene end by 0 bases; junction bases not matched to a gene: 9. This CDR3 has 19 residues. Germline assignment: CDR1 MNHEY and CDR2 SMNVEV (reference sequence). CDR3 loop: CASSLKGLAGVLSYNEQFF. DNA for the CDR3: TGTGCCAGCAGTCTTAAGGGACTAGCGGGAGTCCTCTCCTACAATGAGCAGTTCTTC.

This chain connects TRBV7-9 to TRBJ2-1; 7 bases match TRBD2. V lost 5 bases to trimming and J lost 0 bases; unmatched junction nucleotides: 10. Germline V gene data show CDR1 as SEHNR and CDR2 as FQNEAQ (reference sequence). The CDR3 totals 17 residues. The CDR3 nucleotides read TGTGCCAGCAGCACTACGATGGGCGGGAGCTCCTACAATGAGCAGTTCTTC. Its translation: CASSTTMGGSSYNEQFF.

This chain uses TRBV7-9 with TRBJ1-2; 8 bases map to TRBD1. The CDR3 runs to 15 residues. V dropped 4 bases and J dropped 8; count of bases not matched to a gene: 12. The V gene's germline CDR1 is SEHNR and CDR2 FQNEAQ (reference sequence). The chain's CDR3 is CASSYGQGVPHGYTF. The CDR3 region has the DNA TGTGCCAGCAGCTACGGACAGGGTGTACCCCACGGCTACACCTTC.

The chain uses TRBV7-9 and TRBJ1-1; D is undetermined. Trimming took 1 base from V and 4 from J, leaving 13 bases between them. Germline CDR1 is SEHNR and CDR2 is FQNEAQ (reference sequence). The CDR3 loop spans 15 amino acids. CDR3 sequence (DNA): TGTGCCAGCAGCTTAGGGCCGACTTATAGCACTGAAGCTTTCTTT. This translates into CASSLGPTYSTEAFF.

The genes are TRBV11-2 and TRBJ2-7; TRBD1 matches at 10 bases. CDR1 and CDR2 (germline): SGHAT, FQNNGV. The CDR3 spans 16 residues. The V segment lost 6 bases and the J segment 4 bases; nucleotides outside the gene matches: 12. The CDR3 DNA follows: TGTGCCAGCAGGAACCCTGGACAGGGGGTAGTTTACGAGCAGTACTTC. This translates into CASRNPGQGVVYEQYF.

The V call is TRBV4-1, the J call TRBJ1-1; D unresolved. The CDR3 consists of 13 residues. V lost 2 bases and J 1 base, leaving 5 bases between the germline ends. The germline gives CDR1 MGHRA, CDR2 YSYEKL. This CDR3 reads CASSQKANTEAFF. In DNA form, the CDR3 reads TGCGCCAGCAGCCAAAAGGCGAACACTGAAGCTTTCTTT.

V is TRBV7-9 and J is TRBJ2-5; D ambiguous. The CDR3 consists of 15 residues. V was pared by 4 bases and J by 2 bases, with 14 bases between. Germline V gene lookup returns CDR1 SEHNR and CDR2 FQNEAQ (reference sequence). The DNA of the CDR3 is TGTGCCAGCAGCTCCACCAGCATCACTCAAGAGACCCAGTACTTC. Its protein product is CASSSTSITQETQYF.

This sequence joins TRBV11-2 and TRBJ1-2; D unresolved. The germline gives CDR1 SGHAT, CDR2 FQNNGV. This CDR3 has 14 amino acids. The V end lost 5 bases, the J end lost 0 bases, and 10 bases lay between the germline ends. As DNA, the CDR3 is TGTGCCAGCAGCGCAAGACGGACTAACTATGGCTACACCTTC. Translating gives CASSARRTNYGYTF.

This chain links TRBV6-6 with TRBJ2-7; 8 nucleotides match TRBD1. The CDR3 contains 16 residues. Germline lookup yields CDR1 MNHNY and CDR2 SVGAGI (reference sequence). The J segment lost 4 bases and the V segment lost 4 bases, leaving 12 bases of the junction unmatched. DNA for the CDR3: TGTGCCAGCAGTTCGGGGGACAGGCGCACCTTTTACGAGCAGTACTTC. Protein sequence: CASSSGDRRTFYEQYF.

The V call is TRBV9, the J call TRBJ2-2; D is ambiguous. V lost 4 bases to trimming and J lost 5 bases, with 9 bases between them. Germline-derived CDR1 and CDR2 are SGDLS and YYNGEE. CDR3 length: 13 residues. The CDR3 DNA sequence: TGTGCCAGCAGCACACGACCAACCGGGGAGCTGTTTTTT. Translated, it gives CASSTRPTGELFF.

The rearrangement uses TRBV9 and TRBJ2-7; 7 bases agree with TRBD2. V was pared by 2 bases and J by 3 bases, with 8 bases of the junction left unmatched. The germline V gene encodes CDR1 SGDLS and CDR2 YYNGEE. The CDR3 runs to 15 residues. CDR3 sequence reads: CASSVGGRANYEQYF. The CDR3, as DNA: TGTGCCAGCAGCGTTGGTGGGAGGGCGAACTACGAGCAGTACTTC. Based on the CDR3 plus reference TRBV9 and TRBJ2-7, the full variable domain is DSGVTQTPKHLITATGQRVTLRCSPRSGDLSVYWYQQSLDQGLQFLIQYYNGEERAKGNILERFSAQQFPDLHSELNLSSLELGDSALYFCASSVGGRANYEQYFGPGTRLTVT.

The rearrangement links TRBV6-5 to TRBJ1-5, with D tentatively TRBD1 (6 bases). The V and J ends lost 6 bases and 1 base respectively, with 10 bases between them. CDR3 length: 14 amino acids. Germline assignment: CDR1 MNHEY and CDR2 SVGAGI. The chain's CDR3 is CASSMDSSNQPQHF. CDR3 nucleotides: TGTGCCAGCAGCATGGACAGCAGCAATCAGCCCCAGCATTTT.

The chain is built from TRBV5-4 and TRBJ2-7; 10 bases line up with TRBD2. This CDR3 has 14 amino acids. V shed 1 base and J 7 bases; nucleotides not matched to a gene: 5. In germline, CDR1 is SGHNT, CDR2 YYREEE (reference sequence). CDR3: CASSLLPSGSEQYF. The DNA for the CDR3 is TGTGCCAGCAGCTTGTTACCTAGCGGGAGTGAGCAGTACTTC.

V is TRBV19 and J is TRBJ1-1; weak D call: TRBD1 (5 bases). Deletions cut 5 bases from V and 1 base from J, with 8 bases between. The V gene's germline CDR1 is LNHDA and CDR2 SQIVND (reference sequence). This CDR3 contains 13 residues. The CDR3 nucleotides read TGTGCCAGTAGTGCGACAGAGAACACTGAAGCTTTCTTT. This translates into CASSATENTEAFF.